This T cell receptor (beta chain) was retrieved from a study of HIV-infected patients and healthy controls (dated by TCRdb to between 2013 and 2015). General notes on the study: After three months of therapy, CD4 counts in about 85% of the 16 patients increased to a modest but significant degree while remaining below normal ranges. No consistent shift in CD8 counts was seen during early therapy, whereas a slight rise was seen in the CD4:CD8 ratio. Viral load fell below detection in 11 of 16 patients by the second bleed and in all patients following a further year of therapy. Patients exhibited no overall T-cell lymphocytopenia, and total CDR3 counts per chain were not significantly different from those of controls. Whether deep TCR repertoire sequencing of small blood samples from HIV patients could capture immune perturbation and reconstitution was tested in the study.

Roughly 510 ng RNA was reverse transcribed with SuperScript III using primers against the alpha and beta constant regions. Separate alpha and beta chain libraries were made by chain-specific third strand synthesis with multiplexing indices. In the protocol, all rearrangements within a chain were amplified with a single primer pair so that primer bias was avoided, and molecular barcodes were added to each cDNA molecule. Purified cDNA was ligated with T4 RNA Ligase 1 onto a 5' RACE adapter bearing a random hexamer and the SP2 sequencing primer site. Second strand synthesis was primed from the SP2 site with Phusion polymerase, using slow temperature ramps to favor optimal annealing. Joined together, two random hexamer sequences that had both been added before amplification formed the 12-nucleotide barcode of each molecule. A brief initial PCR introduced P5 and P7 adapter elements together with a second index, and a roughly 23-cycle amplification PCR using P5s and P7 primers was subsequently performed. The libraries went through 27 PCR cycles in total, were quantified on a Qubit, were sized on a Bioanalyzer, and were diluted to roughly 4.1 nM. The normalized libraries were sequenced on an Illumina MiSeq using 2 x 250 paired-end kits. MinElute columns were the means by which the reverse transcription reactions were cleaned up, and the reactions were eluted into 9 to 10 ul Tris-Cl. A 1:1 ratio of AMPure XP beads was used to clean the adapter ligations after they had run for over 20 hours at 16 degrees C. Processing in the source paper ran as follows. Demultiplexed FASTQ files were processed with a modified Decombinator by which V, J, insert and barcode information was output. Any sequence that shared a barcode yet differed from the dominant sequence was discarded as an error, and the number of original cDNA molecules was estimated by counting barcodes clustered at Levenshtein distance 3. Downstream analyses used R packages ineq, vegan, igraph and RCytoscape, with IMGT nomenclature and CDR3 definitions. The authors computed V gene usage over distinct sequences and counted each TCR a single time to avoid skew from clonal expansion. Within a donor, similarity networks joined unique CDR3 amino acid sequences in every case where two of them were separated by a single Levenshtein edit. Published HIV-specific CDR3s (around 83 alpha, about 730 beta) and CMV-specific CDR3s (roughly 14 alpha, around 240 beta) were compiled and searched for in the repertoires. Random subsampling to size-matched repertoires showed patients' decreased diversity was not caused by their lower sequence numbers. The raw public data were reprocessed by TCRdb itself: fastp quality trimming at Q25, MiXCR clonotype calling, in-frame beta chains only. Entries that share a CDR3 protein sequence are merged under the most common genes and DNA. TCRdb's processing, not the authors', yielded these V and J calls. The sample yields several thousand distinct CDR3 sequences; approximately 20% were counted once. In total, the top ten clones hold 25% to 30% of the sample.

The study collected follow-up blood from HIV-infected patients roughly three months, about 14 weeks, after antiretroviral therapy began. Whole blood was used without cell fractionation, so all unsorted peripheral T cells were reflected in the repertoire. For RNA extraction, 2.5 to 3 ml of peripheral blood was drawn into Tempus tubes. Patients were deemed ineligible for enrollment if they had febrile or AIDS-related illness, tumors, hepatitis B or C coinfection, immunomodulatory therapy, recent vaccination or treatment interruptions. Residual genomic DNA was removed with the TURBO-DNase kit and globin mRNA was depleted with GLOBINclear. This clonotype is assessed as medium-sized (0.01 to 0.1%). Its antigen has not been determined. No clone much larger than this one lies a single base away; base qualities are absent. Results the study describes overall, beyond this receptor: The observed differences in diversity were not explained by the slight differences in age and sex profiles between the study cohorts. Both the Jaccard index and the count of highly shared sequences showed that healthy controls shared more CDR3s between individuals than HIV+ patients did. The apparent post-therapy recovery of the Gini index in HIV-infected patients was not reproduced in size-matched repertoire data. Donor HLA types were not determined in the study. MAIT cell alpha-chain CDR3s were present at high frequency in healthy controls but severely depleted in HIV+ repertoires. Sequencing depth was restricted by the use of whole blood, which also prevented the dynamics of distinct T-cell subpopulations from being separated. Healthy control repertoires showed roughly threefold more distinct CDR3s and higher Shannon diversity than untreated HIV+ repertoires. Only sixteen HIV-infected individuals were processed, which the authors considered a major limit on how widely the findings apply. Most CMV-associated CDR3s became more frequent during therapy, although their change was not significant, whereas HIV-associated CDR3s showed a significant decrease in frequency. In the samples, alpha-beta chain pairing was left undetermined. Unequal numbers of distinct sequences between patients and controls complicated comparisons, and size-matching overweighted rare events from HIV-infected data. HIV-infected repertoires had significantly higher mean Gini indices than controls, possibly reflecting oligoclonality. The therapy captured by the treated samples lasted only around 3 months, arguably too short a period to observe immune reconstitution given low adult thymic output. Significantly different mean usage between HIV-infected patients and controls was observed for eight alpha and eight beta V genes.

The sequence came from an adult with HIV infection. This specimen was blood, taken during antiretroviral therapy.

Read as DNA, the sequence is TGCGCCAGCAGCCCAGCCCCTAACAGGGGGCGACGAACTGAAGCTTTCTTT. It translates to CASSPAPNRGRRTEAFF. The chain is encoded by TRBV5-1 joined to TRBJ1-1, with TRBD1 matching 9 junction bases. Germline trimming: 4 bases from V, 5 bases from J; junction bases outside gene matches: 15. CDR1 and CDR2 are read off the germline V gene as SGHRS and YFSETQ. The CDR3 has 17 amino acids, counting the end cysteine and phenylalanine. CDR3 DNA only is kept here, 51 bases in frame from base 1.